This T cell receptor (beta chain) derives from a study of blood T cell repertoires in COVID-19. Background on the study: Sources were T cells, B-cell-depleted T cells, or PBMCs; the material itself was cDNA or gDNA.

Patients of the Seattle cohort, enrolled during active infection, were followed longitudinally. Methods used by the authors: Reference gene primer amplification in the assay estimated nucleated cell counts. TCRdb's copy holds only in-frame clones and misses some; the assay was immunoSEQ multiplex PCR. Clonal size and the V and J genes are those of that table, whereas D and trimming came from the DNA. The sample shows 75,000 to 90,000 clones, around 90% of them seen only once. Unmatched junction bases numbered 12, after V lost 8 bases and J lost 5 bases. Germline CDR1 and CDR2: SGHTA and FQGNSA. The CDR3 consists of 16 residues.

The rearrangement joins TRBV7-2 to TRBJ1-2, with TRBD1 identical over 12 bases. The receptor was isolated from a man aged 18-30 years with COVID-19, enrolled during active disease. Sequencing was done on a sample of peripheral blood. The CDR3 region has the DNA TGTGCCAGCGACCGGGACAGGGGGCGAGCAAGTTATGGCTACACCTTC. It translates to CASDRDRGRASYGYTF.